This paragraph reports one T cell receptor beta chain. Antigen unknown. The CDR3 covers 14 residues. Deletions cut 7 bases from V and 4 bases from J, with 14 bases between. CDR1 is MNHEY and CDR2 is SMNVEV in the germline V gene (reference sequence). Libraries were prepared by immunoSEQ multiplex PCR; TCRdb keeps only in-frame clonotypes and omits some of them. The sample lists fewer than 85,000 clones, 90% occurring once. The source of the sample is a study of OX40 agonist ivuxolimab in advanced cancers. Overall study context: The diagnoses of dose-escalation patients were hepatocellular carcinoma, melanoma, renal cell or head and neck cancer. Study-wide results and caveats: Among some nonresponders, normalized T-cell clonal expansion was also low.

The rearrangement joins TRBV27 to TRBJ1-5; no firm D call. The sample was CD4+ or CD8+ T cells sorted from blood, taken in a trial of the OX40 agonist ivuxolimab. This receptor was identified in an adult with an advanced solid tumor such as melanoma, head and neck, liver or kidney cancer. The CDR3 nucleotides are TGTGCCAGCAAAAACCGGGGTTGGAATCAGCCCCAGCATTTT. This gives the protein CASKNRGWNQPQHF.